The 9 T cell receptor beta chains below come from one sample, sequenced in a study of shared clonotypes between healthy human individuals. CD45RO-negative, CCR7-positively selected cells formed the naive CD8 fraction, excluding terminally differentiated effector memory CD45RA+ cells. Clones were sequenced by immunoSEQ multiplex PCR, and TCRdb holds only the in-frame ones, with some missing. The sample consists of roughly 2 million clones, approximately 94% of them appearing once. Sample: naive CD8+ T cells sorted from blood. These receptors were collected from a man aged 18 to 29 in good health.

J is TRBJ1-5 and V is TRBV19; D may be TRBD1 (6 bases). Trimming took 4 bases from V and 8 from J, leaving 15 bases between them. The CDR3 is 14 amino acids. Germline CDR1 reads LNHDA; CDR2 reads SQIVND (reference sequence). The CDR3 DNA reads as TGTGCCAGTAGTACCCTCGACAGGTCGGAGCCCCAGCATTTT. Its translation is CASSTLDRSEPQHF. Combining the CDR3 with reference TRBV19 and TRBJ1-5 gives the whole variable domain DGGITQSPKYLFRKEGQNVTLSCEQNLNHDAMYWYRQDPGQGLRLIYYSQIVNDFQKGDIAEGYSVSREKKESFPLTVTSAQKNPTAFYLCASSTLDRSEPQHFGDGTRLSIL.

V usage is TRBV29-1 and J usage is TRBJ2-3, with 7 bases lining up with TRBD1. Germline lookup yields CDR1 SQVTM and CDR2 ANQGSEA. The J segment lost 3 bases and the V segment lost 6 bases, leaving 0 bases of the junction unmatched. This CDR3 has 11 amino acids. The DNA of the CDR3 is TGCAGCGTGGACAGGACAGATACGCAGTATTTT. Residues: CSVDRTDTQYF.

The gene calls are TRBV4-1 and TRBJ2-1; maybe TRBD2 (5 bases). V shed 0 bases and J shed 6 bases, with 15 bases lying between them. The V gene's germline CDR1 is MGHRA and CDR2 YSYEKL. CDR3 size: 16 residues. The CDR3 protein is CASSQDRGPLSNEQFF. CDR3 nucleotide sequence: TGCGCCAGCAGCCAAGACCGAGGGCCGTTGAGCAATGAGCAGTTCTTC.

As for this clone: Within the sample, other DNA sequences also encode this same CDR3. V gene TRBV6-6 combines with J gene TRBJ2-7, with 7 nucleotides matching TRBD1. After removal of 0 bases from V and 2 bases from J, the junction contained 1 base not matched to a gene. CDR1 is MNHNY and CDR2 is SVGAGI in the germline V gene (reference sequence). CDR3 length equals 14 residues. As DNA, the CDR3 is TGTGCCAGCAGTTACTCGCAGGGGGCCTACGAGCAGTACTTC. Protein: CASSYSQGAYEQYF.

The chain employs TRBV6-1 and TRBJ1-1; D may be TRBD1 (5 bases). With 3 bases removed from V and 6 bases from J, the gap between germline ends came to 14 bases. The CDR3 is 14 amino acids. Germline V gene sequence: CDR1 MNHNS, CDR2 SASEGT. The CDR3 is CASSDPPWGPEAFF. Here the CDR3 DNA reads TGTGCCAGCAGTGACCCCCCGTGGGGCCCTGAAGCTTTCTTT.

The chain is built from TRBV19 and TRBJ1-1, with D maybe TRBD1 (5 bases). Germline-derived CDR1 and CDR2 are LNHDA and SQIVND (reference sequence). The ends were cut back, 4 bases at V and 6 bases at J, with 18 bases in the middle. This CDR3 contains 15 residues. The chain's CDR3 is CASSTSNWGKAEAFF. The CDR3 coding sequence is TGTGCCAGTAGTACCTCTAATTGGGGGAAGGCTGAAGCTTTCTTT.

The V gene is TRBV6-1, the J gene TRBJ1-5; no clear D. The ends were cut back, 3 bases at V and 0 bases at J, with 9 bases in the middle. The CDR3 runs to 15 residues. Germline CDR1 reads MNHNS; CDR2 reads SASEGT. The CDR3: CASSDRVGSNQPQHF. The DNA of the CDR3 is TGTGCCAGCAGTGATCGAGTAGGTAGCAATCAGCCCCAGCATTTT.

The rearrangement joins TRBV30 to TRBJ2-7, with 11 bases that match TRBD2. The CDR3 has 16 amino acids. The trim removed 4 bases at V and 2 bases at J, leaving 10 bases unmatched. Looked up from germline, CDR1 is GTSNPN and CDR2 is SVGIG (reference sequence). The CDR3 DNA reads TGTGCCTGGACGCTACTGGGACTAGCGGTAACCTACGAGCAGTACTTC. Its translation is CAWTLLGLAVTYEQYF.

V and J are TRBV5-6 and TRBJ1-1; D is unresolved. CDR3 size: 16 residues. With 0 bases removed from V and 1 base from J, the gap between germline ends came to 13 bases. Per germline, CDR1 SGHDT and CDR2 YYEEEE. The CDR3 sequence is CASSLAGGSWNTEAFF. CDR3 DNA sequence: TGTGCCAGCAGCTTGGCTGGAGGAAGTTGGAACACTGAAGCTTTCTTT.